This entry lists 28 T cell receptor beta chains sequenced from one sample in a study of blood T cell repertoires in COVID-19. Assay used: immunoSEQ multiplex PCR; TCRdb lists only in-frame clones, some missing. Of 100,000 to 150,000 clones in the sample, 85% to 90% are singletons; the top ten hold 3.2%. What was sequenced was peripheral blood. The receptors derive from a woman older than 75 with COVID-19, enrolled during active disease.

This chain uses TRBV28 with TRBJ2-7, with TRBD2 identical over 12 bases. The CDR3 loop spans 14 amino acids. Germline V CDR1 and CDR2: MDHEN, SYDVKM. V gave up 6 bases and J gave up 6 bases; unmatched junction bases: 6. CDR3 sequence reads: CASSSSGRVPEQYF. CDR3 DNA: TGTGCCAGCAGCTCTAGCGGGAGGGTCCCCGAGCAGTACTTC.

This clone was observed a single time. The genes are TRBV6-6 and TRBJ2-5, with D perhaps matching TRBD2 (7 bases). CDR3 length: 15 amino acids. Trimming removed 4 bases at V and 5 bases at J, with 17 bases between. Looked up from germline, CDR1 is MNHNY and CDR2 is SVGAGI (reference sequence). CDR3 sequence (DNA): TGTGCCAGCAGTTTTTCATGGGGGCGGGAGGAGACCCAGTACTTC. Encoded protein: CASSFSWGREETQYF.

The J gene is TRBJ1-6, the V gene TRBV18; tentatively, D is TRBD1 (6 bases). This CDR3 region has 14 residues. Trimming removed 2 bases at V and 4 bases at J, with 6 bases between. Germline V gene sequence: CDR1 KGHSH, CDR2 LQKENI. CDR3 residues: CASSPGQYNSPLHF. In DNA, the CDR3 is TGTGCCAGCTCACCAGGACAGTATAATTCACCCCTCCACTTT. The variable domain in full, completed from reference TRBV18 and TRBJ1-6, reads NAGVMQNPRHLVRRRGQEARLRCSPMKGHSHVYWYRQLPEEGLKFMVYLQKENIIDESGMPKERFSAEFPKEGPSILRIQQVVRGDSAAYFCASSPGQYNSPLHFGNGTRLTVT.

Here the CDR3 reads CASSLAFHSQETQYF. The CDR3 DNA reads as TGTGCCAGCAGCTTAGCGTTTCACAGCCAAGAGACCCAGTACTTC. The V call is TRBV7-2, the J call TRBJ2-5; D not certain. Trimming took 0 bases from V and 1 from J, leaving 9 bases between them. This CDR3 comprises 15 residues. CDR1 is SGHTA, CDR2 FQGNSA, per germline. Filled out from reference TRBV7-2 and TRBJ2-5, the complete variable domain reads GAGVSQSPSNKVTEKGKDVELRCDPISGHTALYWYRQSLGQGLEFLIYFQGNSAPDKSGLPSDRFSAERTGGSVSTLTIQRTQQEDSAVYLCASSLAFHSQETQYFGPGTRLLVL.

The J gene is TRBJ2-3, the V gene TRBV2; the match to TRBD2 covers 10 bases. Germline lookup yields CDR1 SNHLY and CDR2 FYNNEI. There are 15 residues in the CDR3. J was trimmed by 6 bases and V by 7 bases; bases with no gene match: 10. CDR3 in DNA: TGTGCCAGCATTCGGACTAGCGGCTTTCAGGATACGCAGTATTTT. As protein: CASIRTSGFQDTQYF. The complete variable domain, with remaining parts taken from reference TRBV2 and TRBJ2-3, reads EPEVTQTPSHQVTQMGQEVILRCVPISNHLYFYWYRQILGQKVEFLVSFYNNEISEKSEIFDDQFSVERPDGSNFTLKIRSTKLEDSAMYFCASIRTSGFQDTQYFGPGTRLTVL.

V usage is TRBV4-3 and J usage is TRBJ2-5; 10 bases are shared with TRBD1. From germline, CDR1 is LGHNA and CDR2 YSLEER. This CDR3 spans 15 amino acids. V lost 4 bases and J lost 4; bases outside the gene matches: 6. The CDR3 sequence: CASSPGRDRGETQYF. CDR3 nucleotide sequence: TGCGCCAGCAGCCCCGGCCGGGACAGGGGAGAGACCCAGTACTTC.

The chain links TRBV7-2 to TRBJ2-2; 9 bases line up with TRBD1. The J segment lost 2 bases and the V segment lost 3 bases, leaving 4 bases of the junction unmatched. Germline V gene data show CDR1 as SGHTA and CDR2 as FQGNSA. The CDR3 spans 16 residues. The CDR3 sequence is CASSFGTGRNTGELFF. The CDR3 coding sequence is TGTGCCAGCAGCTTTGGGACAGGGAGAAACACCGGGGAGCTGTTTTTT.

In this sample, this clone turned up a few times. The CDR3 here is CASSLVGEADGYTF. CDR3 coding DNA: TGTGCCAGCAGCCTGGTGGGGGAGGCGGATGGCTACACCTTC. V and J are TRBV4-2 and TRBJ1-2; TRBD1 is a possible D gene (5 bases). The CDR3 length is 14 residues. Germline values: CDR1 LGHNA, CDR2 YNFKEQ. V gave up 4 bases and J gave up 6 bases, with 15 bases separating them.

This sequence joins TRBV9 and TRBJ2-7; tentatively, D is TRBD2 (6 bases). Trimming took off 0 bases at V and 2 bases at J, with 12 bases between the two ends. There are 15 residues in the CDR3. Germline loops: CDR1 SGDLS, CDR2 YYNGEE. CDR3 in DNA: TGTGCCAGCAGCGTAGGGGGGGAACAGGCCTACGAGCAGTACTTC. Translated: CASSVGGEQAYEQYF.

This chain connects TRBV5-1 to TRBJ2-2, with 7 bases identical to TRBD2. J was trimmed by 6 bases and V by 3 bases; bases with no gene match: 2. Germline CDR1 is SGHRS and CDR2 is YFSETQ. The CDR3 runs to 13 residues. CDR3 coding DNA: TGCGCCAGCAGCTCAGGACTAGCCGGGGAGCTGTTTTTT. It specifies CASSSGLAGELFF.

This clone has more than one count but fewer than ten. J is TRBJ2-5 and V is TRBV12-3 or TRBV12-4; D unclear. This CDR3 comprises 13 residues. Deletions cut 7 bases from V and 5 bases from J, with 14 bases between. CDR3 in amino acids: CASTLFLGETQYF. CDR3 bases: TGTGCCAGCACCCTCTTCCTCGGGGAGACCCAGTACTTC.

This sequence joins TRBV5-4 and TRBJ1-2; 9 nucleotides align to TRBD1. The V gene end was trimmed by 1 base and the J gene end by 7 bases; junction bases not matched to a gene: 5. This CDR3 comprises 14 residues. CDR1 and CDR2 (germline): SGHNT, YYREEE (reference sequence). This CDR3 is CASSLTGGASGYTF. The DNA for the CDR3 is TGTGCCAGCAGCTTGACAGGGGGCGCGAGTGGCTACACCTTC.

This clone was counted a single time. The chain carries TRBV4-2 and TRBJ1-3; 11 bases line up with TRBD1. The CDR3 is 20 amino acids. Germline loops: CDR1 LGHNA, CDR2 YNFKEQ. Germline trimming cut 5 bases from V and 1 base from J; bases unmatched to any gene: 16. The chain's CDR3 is CASSEATGTGGFGSGNTIYF. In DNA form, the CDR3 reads TGTGCCAGCAGCGAAGCTACCGGGACAGGGGGATTCGGATCTGGAAACACCATATATTTT.

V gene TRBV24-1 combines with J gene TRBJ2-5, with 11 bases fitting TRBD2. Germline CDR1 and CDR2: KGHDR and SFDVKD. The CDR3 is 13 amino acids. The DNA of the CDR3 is TGTTCCCCCGGGACTAGCGGCCAAGAGACCCAGTACTTC. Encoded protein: CSPGTSGQETQYF.

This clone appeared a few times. CDR3 nucleotides: TGTGCCAGCAGGACAGGCCCGGCAGGGGCGACCTATGGCTACACCTTC. Residues: CASRTGPAGATYGYTF. The chain uses TRBV7-2 and TRBJ1-2; D possibly corresponds to TRBD1 (6 bases). V was cut by 6 bases and J by 4 bases, with 21 bases left in between. Germline V gene sequence: CDR1 SGHTA, CDR2 FQGNSA. This CDR3 is 16 amino acids long.

CDR3 sequence reads: CATSDPGVTGNTIYF. DNA of the CDR3: TGTGCCACCAGTGATCCGGGAGTCACTGGAAACACCATATATTTT. The V and J genes are TRBV24-1 and TRBJ1-3; no clear D. V was trimmed by 3 bases and J by 2 bases, leaving 10 bases between them. The CDR3 runs 15 residues. Germline-derived CDR1 and CDR2 are KGHDR and SFDVKD.

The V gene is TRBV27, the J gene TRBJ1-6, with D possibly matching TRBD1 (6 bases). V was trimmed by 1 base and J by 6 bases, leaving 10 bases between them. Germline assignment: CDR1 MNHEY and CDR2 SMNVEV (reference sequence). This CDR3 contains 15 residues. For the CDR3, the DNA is TGTGCCAGCAGTTTATACGGGGGGCCTAATTCACCCCTCCACTTT. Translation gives CASSLYGGPNSPLHF.

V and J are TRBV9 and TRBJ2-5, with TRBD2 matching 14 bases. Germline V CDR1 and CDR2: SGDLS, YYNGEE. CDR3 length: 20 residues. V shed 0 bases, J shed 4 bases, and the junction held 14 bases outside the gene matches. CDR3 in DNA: TGTGCCAGCAGCGTAGTTGTAGGAGGACTAGCGGGAGGAGGGGGAGAGACCCAGTACTTC. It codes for CASSVVVGGLAGGGGETQYF.

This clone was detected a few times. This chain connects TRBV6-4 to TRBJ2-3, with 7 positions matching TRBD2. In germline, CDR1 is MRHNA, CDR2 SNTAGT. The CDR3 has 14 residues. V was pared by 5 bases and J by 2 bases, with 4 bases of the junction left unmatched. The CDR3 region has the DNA TGTGCCAGCAGTACCGAGCGGGACACAGATACGCAGTATTTT. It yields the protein CASSTERDTDTQYF.

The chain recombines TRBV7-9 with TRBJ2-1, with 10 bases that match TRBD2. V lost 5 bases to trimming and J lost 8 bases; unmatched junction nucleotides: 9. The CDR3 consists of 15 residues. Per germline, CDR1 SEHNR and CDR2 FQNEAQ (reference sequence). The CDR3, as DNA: TGTGCCAGCAGCCGAGGACTAGCGGCTTCCGATGAGCAGTTCTTC. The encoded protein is CASSRGLAASDEQFF.

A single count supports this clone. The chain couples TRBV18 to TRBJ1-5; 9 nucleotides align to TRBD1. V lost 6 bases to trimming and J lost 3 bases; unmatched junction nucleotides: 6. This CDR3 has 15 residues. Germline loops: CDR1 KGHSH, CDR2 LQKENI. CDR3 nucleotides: TGTGCCAGCTCGCGGACAGGGGCCCACAATCAGCCCCAGCATTTT. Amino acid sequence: CASSRTGAHNQPQHF.

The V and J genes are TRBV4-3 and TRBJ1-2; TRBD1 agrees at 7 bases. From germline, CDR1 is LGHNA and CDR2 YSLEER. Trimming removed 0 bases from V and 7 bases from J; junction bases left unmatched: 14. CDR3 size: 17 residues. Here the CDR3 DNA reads TGCGCCAGCAGCCAAGATACGCCCCACGGAGGGGGCGGTGGCTACACCTTC. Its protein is CASSQDTPHGGGGGYTF.

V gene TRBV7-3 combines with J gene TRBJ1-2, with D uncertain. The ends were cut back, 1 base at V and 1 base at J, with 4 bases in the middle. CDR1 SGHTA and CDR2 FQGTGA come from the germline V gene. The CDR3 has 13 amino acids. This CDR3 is CASSLSSNYGYTF. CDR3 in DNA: TGTGCCAGCAGCTTAAGCAGTAACTATGGCTACACCTTC.

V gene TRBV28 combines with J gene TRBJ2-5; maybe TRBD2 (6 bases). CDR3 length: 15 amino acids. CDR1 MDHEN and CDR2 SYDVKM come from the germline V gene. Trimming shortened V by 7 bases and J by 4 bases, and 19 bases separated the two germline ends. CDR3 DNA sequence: TGTGCCAGCACTTCCGGGACTTCTATTTTAGAGACCCAGTACTTC. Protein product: CASTSGTSILETQYF.

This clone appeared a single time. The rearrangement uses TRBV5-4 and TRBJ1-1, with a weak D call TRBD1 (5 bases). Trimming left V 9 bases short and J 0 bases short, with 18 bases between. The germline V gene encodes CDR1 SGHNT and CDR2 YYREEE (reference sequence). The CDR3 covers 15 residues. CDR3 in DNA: TGTGCCACCCAGACGGGGGGGGGAATGAACACTGAAGCTTTCTTT. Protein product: CATQTGGGMNTEAFF.

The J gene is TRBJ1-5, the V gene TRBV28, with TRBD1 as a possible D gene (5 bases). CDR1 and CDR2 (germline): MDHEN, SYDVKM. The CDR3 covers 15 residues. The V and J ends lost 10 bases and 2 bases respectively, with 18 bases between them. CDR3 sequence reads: CATQLGGTGNQPQHF. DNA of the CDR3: TGTGCCACCCAACTTGGGGGGACCGGCAATCAGCCCCAGCATTTT. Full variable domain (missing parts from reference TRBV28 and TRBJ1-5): DVKVTQSSRYLVKRTGEKVFLECVQDMDHENMFWYRQDPGLGLRLIYFSYDVKMKEKGDIPEGYSVSREKKERFSLILESASTNQTSMYLCATQLGGTGNQPQHFGDGTRLSIL.

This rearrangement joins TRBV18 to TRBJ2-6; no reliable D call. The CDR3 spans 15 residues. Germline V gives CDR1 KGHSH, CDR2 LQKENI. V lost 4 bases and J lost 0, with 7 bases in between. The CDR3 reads CASSLVSSGANVLTF. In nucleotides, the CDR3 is TGTGCCAGCTCACTAGTGAGCTCTGGGGCCAACGTCCTGACTTTC.

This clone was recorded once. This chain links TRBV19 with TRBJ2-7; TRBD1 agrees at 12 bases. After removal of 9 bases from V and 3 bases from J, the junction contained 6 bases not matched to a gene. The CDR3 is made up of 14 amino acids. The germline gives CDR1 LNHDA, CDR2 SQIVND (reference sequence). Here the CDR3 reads CARGQGAVFYEQYF. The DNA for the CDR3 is TGTGCCAGGGGACAGGGGGCGGTCTTCTACGAGCAGTACTTC.